The sequence of this TCR beta chain was determined in a study of beta chain features in type 1 diabetes. Overall study results and limits: cDNA sequencing could over-represent cells with high TCR expression. PCR could preferentially amplify shorter templates, alike in patients and controls.

Notes on this clone: Its target is not known.

Sequenced material consisted of expressed TCRB transcripts (all of the isolated RNA was reverse transcribed). Here immunoSEQ multiplex PCR was the method, and the copy in TCRdb shows in-frame clones only, minus some. This table has about 40,000 clones, approximately 50% appearing once. The CDR3 totals 15 residues. The germline V gene encodes CDR1 MNHEY and CDR2 SVGAGI. The V gene lost 5 bases and the J gene lost 2 bases, with 10 bases spanning the gap. On average, the one heparinised blood draw given by each donor was approximately 120 mL. Cell sorting via CD45RO/CCR7/CD25/CD127/CD95/CD27 was performed to obtain CD4+ naive, central memory, regulatory and stem cell-like memory cells.

The receptor comes from a woman between 18 and 30 years old in good health. This rearrangement joins TRBV6-5 to TRBJ2-6, with D perhaps matching TRBD2 (6 bases). The sample comprised central memory CD4+ T cells from blood. This CDR3 is CASSVGGTGANVLTF. The CDR3 DNA sequence: TGTGCCAGCAGTGTCGGGGGTACTGGGGCCAACGTCCTGACTTTC.